The 15 T cell receptor beta chains reported below all come from one sample, sequenced in a study of radiation and T cells in renal cell carcinoma. Sample time point: baseline pretreatment blood. Indicated treatment: 15 Gy SBRT to primary tumor, nephrectomy 4 weeks later. Clones were sequenced by immunoSEQ multiplex PCR, and TCRdb holds only the in-frame ones, with some missing. The table has approximately 110,000 clones, around 83% seen once. The input for sequencing was blood, taken from a patient whose treatment included radiotherapy and nephrectomy. The receptors were sampled from a woman in her sixties with renal cell carcinoma.

The chain couples TRBV5-1 to TRBJ2-5; 10 bases map to TRBD1. There are 14 residues in the CDR3. Germline V gene lookup returns CDR1 SGHRS and CDR2 YFSETQ. The junction had 6 bases not matched to a gene; V was cut back by 7 bases and J by 3 bases. The CDR3 bases are TGCGCCAGCTTTCCCGGGACAGGGGAAGAGACCCAGTACTTC. It is translated as CASFPGTGEETQYF.

The chain has TRBV5-1 and TRBJ2-5; TRBD2 matches 10 bases. CDR1 is SGHRS and CDR2 is YFSETQ in the germline V gene. The CDR3 is made up of 18 amino acids. V lost 3 bases to trimming and J lost 3 bases; unmatched junction nucleotides: 14. CDR3 bases: TGCGCCAGCAGCTGGGGGCTAGCGGGGGCCCCAGGGAAAGAGACCCAGTACTTC. It specifies CASSWGLAGAPGKETQYF.

The chain combines TRBV5-1 with TRBJ2-1, with a weak D call TRBD1 (6 bases). From germline, CDR1 is SGHRS and CDR2 YFSETQ. There are 14 residues in the CDR3. V was clipped by 7 bases and J by 4 bases, with 15 bases between them. CDR3 in DNA: TGCGCCAGCGGGACCTCAGGGGCTTACAATGAGCAGTTCTTC. It yields the protein CASGTSGAYNEQFF.

There are a few counts of this clone. This chain links TRBV2 with TRBJ1-6, with 9 bases lining up with TRBD1. Looked up from germline, CDR1 is SNHLY and CDR2 is FYNNEI. V lost 4 bases to trimming and J lost 10 bases; unmatched junction nucleotides: 11. The CDR3 is 16 amino acids. CDR3 bases: TGTGCCAGCAGTGGCTCCCGGGACAGGGCTGTCTCACCCCTCCACTTT. This encodes CASSGSRDRAVSPLHF.

J is TRBJ2-1 and V is TRBV6-5; D gene uncertain. The CDR3 extends over 12 amino acids. Trimming cost V 5 bases and J 13 bases, with 15 bases left between them. CDR1 and CDR2 from the germline V gene are MNHEY and SVGAGI. The DNA of the CDR3 is TGTGCCAGCAGTCCGTATAGAGGCAATCAGTTCTTC. Translating gives CASSPYRGNQFF.

The gene calls are TRBV2 and TRBJ2-7; D not resolved. CDR3 size: 14 residues. From germline, CDR1 is SNHLY and CDR2 FYNNEI. Trimming stripped 7 bases from V and 6 bases from J, with 19 bases between. The CDR3 DNA is TGTGCCAGCACCCCGGGTCTCCCGGAACGCGAGCAGTACTTC. It yields the protein CASTPGLPEREQYF.

The rearrangement links TRBV19 to TRBJ2-5, with a possible D match to TRBD1 (6 bases). Germline loops: CDR1 LNHDA, CDR2 SQIVND (reference sequence). The V and J ends lost 4 bases and 7 bases respectively, with 22 bases between them. The CDR3 is 16 residues long. The CDR3 DNA reads TGTGCCAGTAGTAACACTCTACAGGGCTCCCAGGGGACCCAGTACTTC. As protein: CASSNTLQGSQGTQYF.

The chain couples TRBV6-5 to TRBJ1-1; weak D call: TRBD1 (6 bases). This CDR3 is 13 amino acids long. Trimming removed 8 bases from V and 5 bases from J, with 15 bases in between. CDR1 and CDR2 from the germline V gene are MNHEY and SVGAGI. CDR3 protein: CASGGWGGTEAFF. The CDR3 DNA sequence: TGTGCCAGCGGGGGCTGGGGGGGGACTGAAGCTTTCTTT.

CDR3 nucleotide sequence: TGTGCCAGCAGGAGGGTCGATTCACCCCTCCACTTT. Protein: CASRRVDSPLHF. This rearrangement joins TRBV2 to TRBJ1-6; the D is unclear. The CDR3 extends over 12 amino acids. The germline CDR1 and CDR2 sequences are SNHLY and FYNNEI. Trimming removed 6 bases at V and 8 bases at J, with 8 bases between.

The chain employs TRBV7-9 and TRBJ1-4; 9 nucleotides line up with TRBD1. Germline V gene sequence: CDR1 SEHNR, CDR2 FQNEAQ (reference sequence). This CDR3 has 15 residues. The V gene end was trimmed by 5 bases and the J gene end by 7 bases; junction bases not matched to a gene: 8. The chain's CDR3 is CASSVTGGIGEKLFF. CDR3 coding DNA: TGTGCCAGCAGCGTAACAGGGGGCATCGGTGAAAAACTGTTTTTT.

Of note for this clone: Other nucleotide sequences in the sample specify the same CDR3. This chain connects TRBV7-2 to TRBJ2-5; TRBD2 aligns across 10 bases. V trimming: 5 bases; J trimming: 5 bases; junction bases outside the gene matches: 17. The CDR3 spans 18 residues. Germline V gene sequence: CDR1 SGHTA, CDR2 FQGNSA. The CDR3 DNA sequence: TGTGCCAGCAGCCTAGATTTCGACAGCGGGAGGGCCGGGGAGACCCAGTACTTC. This sequence encodes CASSLDFDSGRAGETQYF.

The CDR3 here is CASSYTRSGNTIYF. The CDR3 DNA follows: TGTGCCAGCAGTTACACCCGCTCTGGAAACACCATATATTTT. The chain carries TRBV27 and TRBJ1-3; no reliable D call. Germline loops: CDR1 MNHEY, CDR2 SMNVEV (reference sequence). V dropped 4 bases and J dropped 0 bases, with 7 bases sitting between them. The CDR3 extends over 14 amino acids.

The chain joins TRBV2 to TRBJ2-7; 8 bases match TRBD1. Germline V CDR1 and CDR2: SNHLY, FYNNEI. After removal of 9 bases from V and 2 bases from J, the junction contained 18 bases not matched to a gene. This CDR3 is built from 17 residues. The CDR3 DNA sequence: TGTGCCAGTCACGCGAGTCGGAACCCGACAGGGGCCTACGAGCAGTACTTC. It translates to CASHASRNPTGAYEQYF.

This clone was counted a single time. V gene TRBV7-2 combines with J gene TRBJ2-6; 9 positions agree with TRBD1. CDR1 is SGHTA and CDR2 is FQGNSA in the germline V gene. With V trimmed by 1 base and J by 2 bases, 6 bases remained unmatched. This CDR3 spans 18 amino acids. CDR3 coding DNA: TGTGCCAGCAGCTTAGGTCACAGGGGGCGCGCTGGGGCCAACGTCCTGACTTTC. Its protein product is CASSLGHRGRAGANVLTF. The full variable domain, rest sourced from reference TRBV7-2 and TRBJ2-6, is GAGVSQSPSNKVTEKGKDVELRCDPISGHTALYWYRQSLGQGLEFLIYFQGNSAPDKSGLPSDRFSAERTGGSVSTLTIQRTQQEDSAVYLCASSLGHRGRAGANVLTFGAGSRLTVL.

The chain combines TRBV2 with TRBJ2-2; 7 bases agree with TRBD1. The CDR3 totals 18 residues. Germline V CDR1 and CDR2: SNHLY, FYNNEI. The J segment lost 4 bases and the V segment lost 4 bases, leaving 15 bases of the junction unmatched. CDR3 coding DNA: TGTGCCAGCAGTGGAAGGGGGACAGCTACCTATGGCACCGGGGAGCTGTTTTTT. Protein product: CASSGRGTATYGTGELFF.